A single sample is the source of the 23 T cell receptor beta chains below, sequenced in a study of blood T cell repertoires in COVID-19. Assay used: immunoSEQ multiplex PCR; TCRdb lists only in-frame clones, some missing. The data contain around 500,000 clones, around 85% of them singletons. The sample consisted of peripheral blood. These receptors all come from a human donor in a cohort sampled during active COVID-19.

Concerning this clone itself: The junction and the germline gene differ at one end; a read error may be behind it. This chain uses TRBV27 with TRBJ1-2, with 8 positions matching TRBD1. CDR1 MNHEY and CDR2 SMNVEV come from the germline V gene (reference sequence). This CDR3 contains 17 residues. CDR3 bases: TGTGCCAGCAGTTTATCGGACAGGGTCAATGCTAAGTATGGCTACACCTTC. Its translation: CASSLSDRVNAKYGYTF.

The chain links TRBV28 to TRBJ2-6, with D tentatively TRBD1 (5 bases). Germline CDR1 MDHEN, CDR2 SYDVKM. The V and J ends lost 7 bases and 0 bases respectively, with 22 bases between them. The CDR3 is 19 residues long. CDR3 region: CASITQGTALSSGANVLTF. DNA for the CDR3: TGTGCCAGCATTACGCAGGGTACTGCCCTTAGCTCTGGGGCCAACGTCCTGACTTTC.

V usage is TRBV5-5 and J usage is TRBJ2-6; D perhaps matches TRBD2 (5 bases). Trimming took off 0 bases at V and 1 base at J, with 8 bases between the two ends. CDR1 and CDR2 from the germline V gene are SGHKS and YYEKEE (reference sequence). This CDR3 has 16 residues. CDR3 nucleotides: TGTGCCAGCAGCTTGGCCCCGGGGTCTGGGGCCAACGTCCTGACTTTC. This translates into CASSLAPGSGANVLTF. Filled out from reference TRBV5-5 and TRBJ2-6, the complete variable domain reads DAGVTQSPTHLIKTRGQQVTLRCSPISGHKSVSWYQQVLGQGPQFIFQYYEKEERGRGNFPDRFSARQFPNYSSELNVNALLLGDSALYLCASSLAPGSGANVLTFGAGSRLTVL.

The J gene is TRBJ1-1, the V gene TRBV28; TRBD1 aligns across 8 bases. Germline V lookup: CDR1 MDHEN, CDR2 SYDVKM. The CDR3 runs 13 residues. J was trimmed by 5 bases and V by 9 bases; bases with no gene match: 8. The CDR3 here is CASFQGAHTEAFF. Here the CDR3 DNA reads TGTGCCAGTTTCCAGGGGGCCCATACTGAAGCTTTCTTT.

This clone was detected only a few times. This CDR3 is also generated by other DNA sequences in the sample. The V gene is TRBV3-1 (or the pseudogene TRBV3-2), the J gene TRBJ1-5; possibly TRBD1 for D (5 bases). Germline V gene data show CDR1 as LGHDT and CDR2 as YNNKEL (reference sequence). This CDR3 region has 15 residues. Trimming took off 2 bases at V and 0 bases at J, with 8 bases between the two ends. CDR3 nucleotide sequence: TGTGCCAGCAGCCAAACAGGAGATAGCAATCAGCCCCAGCATTTT. Its protein product is CASSQTGDSNQPQHF.

The chain couples TRBV6-6 to TRBJ2-3; TRBD1 matches 9 bases. Germline V CDR1 and CDR2: MNHNY, SVGAGI (reference sequence). The CDR3 is 14 residues long. The V segment lost 9 bases and the J segment 5 bases; nucleotides outside the gene matches: 9. The DNA of the CDR3 is TGTGCCAGTCTCTCGGGACAGGGACAAGATACGCAGTATTTT. Translating gives CASLSGQGQDTQYF.

V gene TRBV3-1 (or the pseudogene TRBV3-2) combines with J gene TRBJ2-7; D unresolved. The ends were cut back, 1 base at V and 4 bases at J, with 8 bases in the middle. The length of the CDR3 is 13 residues. Germline V gives CDR1 LGHDT, CDR2 YNNKEL (reference sequence). CDR3 sequence reads: CASSQAPSYEQYF. The CDR3 coding sequence is TGTGCCAGCAGCCAAGCCCCCTCGTACGAGCAGTACTTC.

The rearrangement joins TRBV7-9 to TRBJ2-3; TRBD1 matches 9 bases. The CDR3 is 18 amino acids. The ends lost 5 bases at V and 2 bases at J; junction bases unmatched: 14. Germline-derived CDR1 and CDR2 are SEHNR and FQNEAQ (reference sequence). Written as DNA, the CDR3 is TGTGCCAGCAGCCGATACATAGGACAGGGGTCTTCCACAGATACGCAGTATTTT. Translated: CASSRYIGQGSSTDTQYF.

This sequence joins TRBV30 and TRBJ2-7; D perhaps matches TRBD2 (7 bases). Germline lookup yields CDR1 GTSNPN and CDR2 SVGIG (reference sequence). There are 12 residues in the CDR3. The CDR3 sequence: CAGRAGAREQYF. CDR3 sequence (DNA): TGTGCAGGGAGGGCAGGGGCGAGGGAGCAGTACTTC. Full variable domain (missing parts from reference TRBV30 and TRBJ2-7): SQTIHQWPATLVQPVGSPLSLECTVEGTSNPNLYWYRQAAGRGLQLLFYSVGIGQISSEVPQNLSASRPQDRQFILSSKKLLLSDSGFYLCAGRAGAREQYFGPGTRLTVT.

This clone was seen a handful of times. This rearrangement joins TRBV6-6 to TRBJ1-1, with D perhaps matching TRBD1 (5 bases). V dropped 6 bases and J dropped 1 base, with 12 bases sitting between them. This CDR3 has 14 amino acids. CDR1 MNHNY and CDR2 SVGAGI come from the germline V gene (reference sequence). The DNA of the CDR3 is TGTGCCAGCAGCATCAGGGTGCGGAACACTGAAGCTTTCTTT. This gives the protein CASSIRVRNTEAFF.

The V and J genes are TRBV6-5 and TRBJ1-3; D possibly corresponds to TRBD1 (6 bases). The ends were cut back, 0 bases at V and 8 bases at J, with 14 bases in the middle. The germline gives CDR1 MNHEY, CDR2 SVGAGI. The CDR3 has 15 amino acids. This CDR3 reads CASSYSNRGSYTIYF. CDR3 DNA sequence: TGTGCCAGCAGTTACTCGAATAGGGGGTCATACACCATATATTTT.

The CDR3 protein is CASSLSGGPYNEQFF. Here the CDR3 DNA reads TGTGCCAGCAGCCTTAGCGGGGGGCCCTACAATGAGCAGTTCTTC. The chain combines TRBV7-3 with TRBJ2-1, with TRBD2 matching over 10 bases. The germline V gene encodes CDR1 SGHTA and CDR2 FQGTGA. V dropped 5 bases and J dropped 2; count of bases not matched to a gene: 3. The CDR3 extends over 15 amino acids.

V is TRBV11-2 and J is TRBJ1-1; TRBD1 matches at 7 bases. CDR3 length: 14 residues. Trimming removed 5 bases from V and 3 bases from J; junction bases left unmatched: 6. Germline CDR1 SGHAT, CDR2 FQNNGV. The CDR3 region has the DNA TGTGCCAGCAGCGCAGGGGGGACGGACACTGAAGCTTTCTTT. Encoded protein: CASSAGGTDTEAFF.

The chain employs TRBV13 and TRBJ2-1, with unresolved D. Germline loops: CDR1 PRHDT, CDR2 FYEKMQ (reference sequence). The ends were cut back, 5 bases at V and 10 bases at J, with 12 bases in the middle. The CDR3 loop spans 12 amino acids. The CDR3 sequence is CASSPPLQEQFF. The CDR3 DNA follows: TGTGCCAGCAGCCCCCCGTTACAGGAGCAGTTCTTC. The whole variable domain, remainder taken from reference TRBV13 and TRBJ2-1, is AAGVIQSPRHLIKEKRETATLKCYPIPRHDTVYWYQQGPGQDPQFLISFYEKMQSDKGSIPDRFSAQQFSDYHSELNMSSLELGDSALYFCASSPPLQEQFFGPGTRLTVL.

J is TRBJ2-1 and V is TRBV24-1; 9 bases fit TRBD1. V lost 4 bases, J lost 6 bases, and 6 bases stayed unmatched. There are 15 residues in the CDR3. Per germline, CDR1 KGHDR and CDR2 SFDVKD. The CDR3 reads CATSDYGQGSNEQFF. The CDR3, as DNA: TGTGCCACCAGTGACTACGGACAGGGGAGCAATGAGCAGTTCTTC.

This sequence joins TRBV29-1 and TRBJ2-1; 14 positions agree with TRBD2. J was trimmed by 10 bases and V by 6 bases; bases with no gene match: 8. Germline CDR1 and CDR2: SQVTM and ANQGSEA. This CDR3 spans 14 amino acids. The CDR3 protein is CSVQTSGRAKEQFF. The CDR3, as DNA: TGCAGCGTCCAGACTAGCGGGAGGGCAAAAGAGCAGTTCTTC.

The chain is built from TRBV5-1 and TRBJ2-3; 11 bases are shared with TRBD1. The CDR3 consists of 16 residues. The germline CDR1 and CDR2 sequences are SGHRS and YFSETQ. V lost 3 bases to trimming and J lost 5 bases; unmatched junction nucleotides: 8. CDR3 coding DNA: TGCGCCAGCAGCTCGGGACAGGGGGAGGTCGTAGATACGCAGTATTTT. Its protein product is CASSSGQGEVVDTQYF.

This sequence joins TRBV3-1 (or the pseudogene TRBV3-2) and TRBJ1-2; D unresolved. Germline CDR1 and CDR2: LGHDT and YNNKEL (reference sequence). Trimming left V 2 bases short and J 2 bases short, with 9 bases between. The CDR3 runs to 14 residues. CDR3 coding DNA: TGTGCCAGCAGCCAAAAATCAGTGAACTATGGCTACACCTTC. Its translation is CASSQKSVNYGYTF.

V is TRBV2 and J is TRBJ2-3; TRBD1 aligns across 8 bases. The length of the CDR3 is 12 residues. Trimming cost V 5 bases and J 7 bases; bases outside gene matches: 2. Germline V gene data show CDR1 as SNHLY and CDR2 as FYNNEI. The CDR3 here is CASSRTGNTQYF. In DNA, the CDR3 is TGTGCCAGCAGTCGGACAGGGAATACGCAGTATTTT.

The rearrangement links TRBV5-1 to TRBJ2-3; D gene uncertain. This CDR3 contains 15 residues. Deletions cut 4 bases from V and 6 bases from J, with 18 bases between. The germline gives CDR1 SGHRS, CDR2 YFSETQ. The CDR3 DNA is TGCGCCAGCAGCCTATTTCAAGTGGAGAGGGATACGCAGTATTTT. Amino acids: CASSLFQVERDTQYF.

The V call is TRBV9, the J call TRBJ2-1; 8 bases align to TRBD2. The junction had 15 bases not matched to a gene; V was cut back by 3 bases and J by 10 bases. Germline assignment: CDR1 SGDLS and CDR2 YYNGEE. There are 16 residues in the CDR3. DNA of the CDR3: TGTGCCAGCAGCGGGCTCCAGCGGGAGATCTTTGGGGAGCAGTTCTTC. Encoded protein: CASSGLQREIFGEQFF.

V is TRBV5-1 and J is TRBJ1-1, with D possibly being TRBD1 (5 bases). Germline V CDR1 and CDR2: SGHRS, YFSETQ. The CDR3 has 16 residues. Trimming stripped 1 base from V and 4 bases from J, with 17 bases between. Written as DNA, the CDR3 is TGCGCCAGCAGCTTGATATCGGGGGTTGGGCGCACTGAAGCTTTCTTT. As protein: CASSLISGVGRTEAFF.

The sample holds one count of this clone. The chain links TRBV19 to TRBJ2-1; 7 positions match TRBD2. Germline loops: CDR1 LNHDA, CDR2 SQIVND (reference sequence). This CDR3 comprises 15 residues. V shed 5 bases, J shed 7 bases, and the junction held 11 bases outside the gene matches. The CDR3 loop reads CASSPLGGQENEQFF. The CDR3 DNA reads as TGTGCCAGTAGTCCCTTGGGAGGGCAGGAGAATGAGCAGTTCTTC.